These 17 T cell receptor beta chains were sequenced from one sample in a study of identical twins. TCRdb analysed the 5' RACE reads with MiXCR anew, one entry per CDR3 protein. The sample includes about 240,000 distinct CDR3 sequences, over 9.5% of them seen just once. Sequenced input: memory T cells sorted from blood. These receptors all come from a man in his forties or fifties in good health.

The rearrangement uses TRBV7-2 and TRBJ1-5, with no clear D. CDR1 and CDR2 (germline): SGHTA, FQGNSA. Trimming removed 5 bases at V and 6 bases at J, with 11 bases between. The CDR3 contains 13 residues. CDR3 in DNA: TGTGCCAGCAGCATATCAGGAAGTCAGCCCCAGCATTTT. Translated, it gives CASSISGSQPQHF.

Many counts were recorded for this clonotype. V usage is TRBV29-1 and J usage is TRBJ2-7, with no clear D. Looked up from germline, CDR1 is SQVTM and CDR2 is ANQGSEA. The V and J ends lost 6 bases and 7 bases respectively, with 13 bases between them. The CDR3 loop spans 11 amino acids. The CDR3: CSVADGGEQYF. In nucleotides, the CDR3 is TGCAGCGTGGCTGATGGTGGGGAGCAGTACTTC.

This clonotype was detected many times. This chain connects TRBV4-3 to TRBJ1-6, with TRBD1 identical over 7 bases. The CDR3 extends over 16 amino acids. Germline V gives CDR1 LGHNA, CDR2 YSLEER. V shed 3 bases, J shed 10 bases, and the junction held 12 bases outside the gene matches. The CDR3 loop reads CASSHRKGGSGSPLHF. The DNA for the CDR3 is TGCGCCAGCAGCCATCGGAAAGGGGGCAGTGGGTCACCCCTCCACTTT.

This clonotype was seen at least ten times. The chain joins TRBV6-1 to TRBJ2-2, with D possibly matching TRBD2 (6 bases). Germline V lookup: CDR1 MNHNS, CDR2 SASEGT. V lost 7 bases to trimming and J lost 3 bases, with 12 bases between them. The CDR3 runs to 14 residues. CDR3 region: CASKPGTYTGELFF. DNA for the CDR3: TGTGCCAGCAAACCCGGGACTTACACCGGGGAGCTGTTTTTT.

This clonotype was counted ten times or more. V is TRBV20-1 and J is TRBJ2-1; a weak D match, TRBD2 (6 bases). The CDR3 spans 16 residues. V was clipped by 0 bases and J by 4 bases, with 16 bases between them. Germline CDR1 DFQATT, CDR2 SNEGSKA (reference sequence). The CDR3, as DNA: TGCAGTGCTAGAGAGGGCGGGGAATCGCAATACAATGAGCAGTTCTTC. Translation: CSAREGGESQYNEQFF.

The V gene is TRBV24-1, the J gene TRBJ2-7; 7 bases are a match to TRBD1. The CDR3 extends over 12 amino acids. CDR1 and CDR2 (germline): KGHDR, SFDVKD. The V and J ends lost 3 bases and 6 bases, in that order; junction bases with no gene match: 1. The CDR3 sequence: CATSDHRGEQYF. CDR3 sequence (DNA): TGTGCCACCAGTGATCACAGGGGCGAGCAGTACTTC.

This clonotype appeared a few times. This sequence joins TRBV20-1 and TRBJ2-5; 7 bases match TRBD2. Germline CDR1 and CDR2: DFQATT and SNEGSKA (reference sequence). V lost 4 bases and J lost 4; bases outside the gene matches: 9. The CDR3 length is 14 residues. The DNA for the CDR3 is TGCAGTGCTATCCGTGGGAGGGCGGGAGAGACCCAGTACTTC. This encodes CSAIRGRAGETQYF.

This clonotype was counted between two and nine times. In nucleotides, the CDR3 is TGTGCCATCAGTGCCTCACTAGCGGGGGACGCTGAGCAGTTCTTC. This encodes CAISASLAGDAEQFF. The rearrangement uses TRBV10-3 and TRBJ2-1, with 11 positions matching TRBD2. CDR3 length: 15 residues. After removal of 4 bases from V and 9 bases from J, the junction contained 8 bases not matched to a gene. Germline assignment: CDR1 ENHRY and CDR2 SYGVKD.

The V call is TRBV7-6, the J call TRBJ2-7; D is tentatively TRBD1 or TRBD2 (5 bases each). Germline loops: CDR1 SGHVS, CDR2 FNYEAQ. The CDR3 extends over 15 amino acids. The V gene lost 3 bases and the J gene lost 3 bases, with 15 bases spanning the gap. In DNA, the CDR3 is TGTGCCAGCAGCTTCGGGGCGGGCTTAAACTACGAGCAGTACTTC. Its protein is CASSFGAGLNYEQYF. Complete variable domain (other parts from reference TRBV7-6 and TRBJ2-7): GAGVSQSPRYKVTKRGQDVALRCDPISGHVSLYWYRQALGQGPEFLTYFNYEAQQDKSGLPNDRFSAERPEGSISTLTIQRTEQRDSAMYRCASSFGAGLNYEQYFGPGTRLTVT.

This clonotype has only a few counts. The V call is TRBV2, the J call TRBJ2-7; no clear D. CDR1 and CDR2 from the germline V gene are SNHLY and FYNNEI. Trimming took 5 bases from V and 0 from J, leaving 17 bases between them. This CDR3 has 16 residues. CDR3 DNA sequence: TGTGCCAGCAGTCCTGAAATGTTTCGGAGCTCCTACGAGCAGTACTTC. The encoded protein is CASSPEMFRSSYEQYF. Based on the CDR3 plus reference TRBV2 and TRBJ2-7, the full variable domain is EPEVTQTPSHQVTQMGQEVILRCVPISNHLYFYWYRQILGQKVEFLVSFYNNEISEKSEIFDDQFSVERPDGSNFTLKIRSTKLEDSAMYFCASSPEMFRSSYEQYFGPGTRLTVT.

There are a few counts of this clonotype. The chain uses TRBV28 and TRBJ1-4; the D gene is possibly TRBD1 (5 bases). The germline gives CDR1 MDHEN, CDR2 SYDVKM. V dropped 4 bases and J dropped 2 bases, with 11 bases sitting between them. CDR3 length: 15 amino acids. The CDR3 DNA reads as TGTGCCAGCAGTTCCCCCGGGGGGACTAATGAAAAACTGTTTTTT. Its protein product is CASSSPGGTNEKLFF.

Many counts were recorded for this clonotype. The gene calls are TRBV20-1 and TRBJ2-2; D is possibly TRBD1 (6 bases). V dropped 3 bases and J dropped 1 base, with 12 bases sitting between them. This CDR3 has 15 amino acids. Germline-derived CDR1 and CDR2 are DFQATT and SNEGSKA (reference sequence). As DNA, the CDR3 is TGCAGTGCTAGGCCCGGGACATTGAACACCGGGGAGCTGTTTTTT. Encoded protein: CSARPGTLNTGELFF.

This clonotype was counted ten times or more. This rearrangement joins TRBV20-1 to TRBJ2-6; D remains ambiguous. The length of the CDR3 is 14 residues. V was clipped by 0 bases and J by 4 bases, with 7 bases between them. Germline V gene data show CDR1 as DFQATT and CDR2 as SNEGSKA (reference sequence). The CDR3, as DNA: TGCAGTGCTAGAGATCCCAGGGGGGCCAACGTCCTGACTTTC. It encodes CSARDPRGANVLTF.

The sample holds many counts of this clonotype. The chain uses TRBV5-1 and TRBJ1-2, with a weak D call TRBD1 (6 bases). This CDR3 has 13 residues. Germline CDR1 and CDR2: SGHRS and YFSETQ. The V end lost 5 bases, the J end lost 9 bases, and 17 bases lay between the germline ends. CDR3 DNA: TGCGCCAGCAGTCAACGCGGGACAACTAGCTACACCTTC. It specifies CASSQRGTTSYTF.

This clonotype was detected a few times. V is TRBV28 and J is TRBJ1-1; D is unresolved. Germline CDR1 MDHEN, CDR2 SYDVKM. V lost 6 bases and J 11 bases, leaving 16 bases between the germline ends. The CDR3 is made up of 12 amino acids. The CDR3 region is CASSSLATGAFF. The CDR3 DNA sequence: TGTGCCAGCAGCTCGCTAGCAACTGGGGCTTTCTTT.

In the case of this clonotype: A much larger clone differs by one base, so this may be a read error. The chain is built from TRBV7-8 and TRBJ1-5; D is unresolved. Trimming stripped 1 base from V and 0 bases from J, with 7 bases between. There are 15 residues in the CDR3. The germline V gene encodes CDR1 SGHVS and CDR2 FQNEAQ. CDR3 protein: CASSLVGNSNQPQHF. In nucleotides, the CDR3 is TGTGCCAGCAGCTTAGTTGGGAATAGCAATCAGCCCCAGCATTTT.

The table lists this clonotype with many counts. The chain joins TRBV3-1 to TRBJ1-4, with 7 bases identical to TRBD1. The V and J ends lost 4 bases and 8 bases, in that order; junction bases with no gene match: 7. Germline-derived CDR1 and CDR2 are LGHDT and YNNKEL (reference sequence). The CDR3 is 14 residues long. The CDR3 is CASSPGQVWEKLFF. The DNA for the CDR3 is TGTGCCAGCAGCCCAGGACAGGTTTGGGAAAAACTGTTTTTT.